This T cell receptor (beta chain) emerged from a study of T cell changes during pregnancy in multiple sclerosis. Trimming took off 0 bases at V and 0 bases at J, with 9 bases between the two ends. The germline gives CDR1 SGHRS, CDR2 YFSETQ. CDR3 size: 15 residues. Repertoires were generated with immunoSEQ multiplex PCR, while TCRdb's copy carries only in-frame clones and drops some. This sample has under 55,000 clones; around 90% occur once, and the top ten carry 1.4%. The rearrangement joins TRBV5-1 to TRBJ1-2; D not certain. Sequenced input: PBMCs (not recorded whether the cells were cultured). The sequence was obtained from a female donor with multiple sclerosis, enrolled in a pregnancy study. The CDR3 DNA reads TGCGCCAGCAGCTTGGCCGCGACGACTAACTATGGCTACACCTTC. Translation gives CASSLAATTNYGYTF. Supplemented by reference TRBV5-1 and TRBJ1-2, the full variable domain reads KAGVTQTPRYLIKTRGQQVTLSCSPISGHRSVSWYQQTPGQGLQFLFEYFSETQRNKGNFPGRFSGRQFSNSRSEMNVSTLELGDSALYLCASSLAATTNYGYTFGSGTRLTVV.